One T cell receptor beta chain is described in this entry. With a much larger clone just one base away, this may be a read error. RNA was extracted from whole blood without cell sorting, alongside germline DNA. Total RNA amounting to 450 to 550 ng was the source from which TCR beta cDNA was made with a constant-region primer. Libraries for TCR beta were built through three nested multiplex PCR rounds, which together made up a slightly modified ARM-PCR procedure. The study ran its first two PCR rounds for roughly 11 cycles each, using TRBV1-TRBV30 forward primers and a C-beta reverse primer. TCRdb re-called the multiplex PCR reads with MiXCR, one entry per CDR3 protein. The table shows about 310,000 distinct CDR3 sequences, with about three fifths occurring only once. This specimen belongs to a study of tumor-infiltrating lymphocytes in primary liver carcinoma. This CDR3 has 13 residues. Germline loops: CDR1 SQVTM, CDR2 ANQGSEA.

The gene calls are TRBV29-1 and TRBJ1-4, with no clear D. The receptor's source is a woman younger than 45 with primary liver carcinoma and hepatitis B virus infection. Sequenced sample: peripheral blood. In DNA form, the CDR3 reads TGCAGCGTTTCCCCCGACGTCGGTGAAAAACTGGTTTTT. Protein product: CSVSPDVGEKLVF.